This T cell receptor beta chain was profiled in a study of chemoradiotherapy in HPV16-positive cancers. About the research overall: Two HPV16-positive patients' cells yielded candidate HPV-specific clones and common motifs.

CDR1 MNHEY and CDR2 SMNVEV come from the germline V gene (reference sequence). CDR3 length equals 17 residues. V was trimmed by 5 bases and J by 5 bases, leaving 24 bases between them. Repertoires were sampled repeatedly during chemoradiotherapy. Notes on this clone: Its antigen is unidentified.

Study results and limitations: Candidate HPV-specific clones and E7-related TCR motifs grew in tumor during treatment.

Sequenced by immunoSEQ multiplex PCR; TCRdb stores in-frame clones only, minus some. Of about 11,000 clones listed, 91% are singletons. Sample: blood, taken from a patient who underwent chemoradiotherapy. The clonotype originates from a human donor with HPV-associated anogenital cancer. This chain joins TRBV27 and TRBJ1-2; D may be TRBD1 (5 bases). The chain's CDR3 is CASSRASGDSRRYGYTF. In DNA form, the CDR3 reads TGTGCCAGCAGTCGTGCGTCCGGGGACTCAAGGAGGTATGGCTACACCTTC.